This is a list of T cell receptor beta chains from one sample in a study of blood T cells in healthy people across ages. MiXCR, run by TCRdb on the 5' RACE reads, gives a single entry per CDR3 protein. This table has some 640,000 distinct CDR3 sequences, approximately 30% appearing once. Sequenced: blood. These receptors all come from a woman aged 80 or over in good health. The CDR3 runs from the conserved cysteine through the conserved F or W. A D gene is named only where the DNA matches it firmly. Size is stated for part of the rows, as once, few or many counts, or as a class when the clone is expanded.

DNA: TGCAGTGCTAGAGCCCGGGGGGGCACAGATACGCAGTATTTT
CDR3: CSARARGGTDTQYF
D: TRBD2
size: many
V: TRBV20-1
J: TRBJ2-3

DNA: TGTGCCAGCAGTGAACGGTTCTCGGGCAGGGCGTATGGCTGCACCTTC
CDR3: CASSERFSGRAYGCTF
D: NA
size: NA
V: TRBV6-1
J: TRBJ1-2

DNA: TGTGCCAGCTTCCCCAAACAGGGCCGGGAGGAAAAACTGTTTTTT
CDR3: CASFPKQGREEKLFF
D: NA
size: once
V: TRBV6-6
J: TRBJ1-4

DNA: TGTGCCAGCAGCGTAGCTCTTCCAGGGTCCGCTTCACCCCTCCACTTT
CDR3: CASSVALPGSASPLHF
D: NA
size: many
V: TRBV9
J: TRBJ1-6

DNA: TGTGCCAGCAGCTCGGACTTACTCTCCTACGAGCAGTACTTC
CDR3: CASSSDLLSYEQYF
D: NA
size: many
V: TRBV5-6
J: TRBJ2-7

DNA: TGCAGTGCTAGGGAAGGAGCCGAGTCCTATGGCTACACCTTC
CDR3: CSAREGAESYGYTF
D: NA
size: many
V: TRBV20-1
J: TRBJ1-2

DNA: TGTGCCAGCAGCCGAGTAGGGACAGCGACGTCCTACGAGCAGTACTTC
CDR3: CASSRVGTATSYEQYF
D: TRBD1
size: NA
V: TRBV5-5
J: TRBJ2-7

DNA: TGTGCCAGCAGCTTACGACAGGGGGAAAAGTATTTT
CDR3: CASSLRQGEKYF
D: TRBD1
size: many
V: TRBV7-9
J: TRBJ2-3

DNA: TGTGCCAGCAGCGTAGATGTGGGTACGCAGTATTTT
CDR3: CASSVDVGTQYF
D: NA
size: once
V: TRBV9
J: TRBJ2-3

DNA: TGTGCCAGCAGCTGGGGAGGGCTTAACAATGAGCAGTTCTTC
CDR3: CASSWGGLNNEQFF
D: TRBD2
size: NA
V: TRBV7-9
J: TRBJ2-1

DNA: TGTGCCTGGAGTACAGGGGTTCCGGGAGACGAGCAGTACTTC
CDR3: CAWSTGVPGDEQYF
D: NA
size: many
V: TRBV30
J: TRBJ2-7

DNA: TGTGCCAGCACTCGGGACAGGGGCGGCAATCAGCCCCAGCATTTT
CDR3: CASTRDRGGNQPQHF
D: TRBD1
size: NA
V: TRBV6-6
J: TRBJ1-5

DNA: TGTGCCAGCAGCTTAGGGGTACAGGGGGATTCCTACGAGCAGTACTTC
CDR3: CASSLGVQGDSYEQYF
D: TRBD1
size: many
V: TRBV7-9
J: TRBJ2-7

DNA: TGCAGTGCCCCAGTGAGGGTCCGGTATGGCTACACCTTC
CDR3: CSAPVRVRYGYTF
D: NA
size: many
V: TRBV20-1
J: TRBJ1-2

DNA: TGTGCCAGCTCCTATCGGAGGACAGCCTACGAGCAGTACTTC
CDR3: CASSYRRTAYEQYF
D: NA
size: many
V: TRBV27
J: TRBJ2-7

DNA: TGCGCCAGCAGCCGGCAGGGAGGTGAAGCTTTCTTT
CDR3: CASSRQGGEAFF
D: NA
size: NA
V: TRBV5-1
J: TRBJ1-1

DNA: TGCGCCAGCAGCCAGGGACAGGGACTCGCTTTCTTT
CDR3: CASSQGQGLAFF
D: TRBD1
size: many
V: TRBV4-3
J: TRBJ1-1

DNA: TGCAGTGTCGAGTCTGGGACAGGTGCTAATGGCTACACCTTC
CDR3: CSVESGTGANGYTF
D: TRBD1
size: many
V: TRBV20-1
J: TRBJ1-2

DNA: TGTGCCAGCAGTGCACGCCGCGGGGTTTCCTACGAGCAGTACTTC
CDR3: CASSARRGVSYEQYF
D: NA
size: many
V: TRBV12-3/TRBV12-4
J: TRBJ2-7

DNA: TGTGCCAGCAGTGATTTCCCGGGACAGGGTCTCGGGGAGCTGTTTTTT
CDR3: CASSDFPGQGLGELFF
D: TRBD1
size: NA
V: TRBV2
J: TRBJ2-2

DNA: TGTGCCAGCATTGCAGGGACAAATTCACCCCTCCACTTT
CDR3: CASIAGTNSPLHF
D: NA
size: many
V: TRBV6-1
J: TRBJ1-6

DNA: TGTGCCATCAGTGAGTCCCGCGGGGGCACCGGGGAGCTGTTTTTT
CDR3: CAISESRGGTGELFF
D: TRBD2
size: few
V: TRBV10-3
J: TRBJ2-2

DNA: TGTGCCACCGGGCGGCAGCTGAACACTGAAGCTTTCTTT
CDR3: CATGRQLNTEAFF
D: NA
size: few
V: TRBV19
J: TRBJ1-1

DNA: TGTGCCTGGACGGCGGGGGTGAACAATGAGCAGTTCTTC
CDR3: CAWTAGVNNEQFF
D: TRBD2
size: many
V: TRBV30
J: TRBJ2-1

DNA: TGCGCCAGCAGCCCAGGGGGCTGGAATGAAAATGAGCAGTTCTTC
CDR3: CASSPGGWNENEQFF
D: TRBD1
size: many
V: TRBV5-1
J: TRBJ2-1

DNA: TGCAGTGCTAGGGTTATAGCGGTTACAGATACGCAGTATTTT
CDR3: CSARVIAVTDTQYF
D: NA
size: many
V: TRBV20-1
J: TRBJ2-3

DNA: TGTGCCAGCAGCCCGCAGACTGTCAGAAACACCGGGGAGCTGTTTTTT
CDR3: CASSPQTVRNTGELFF
D: NA
size: NA
V: TRBV7-3
J: TRBJ2-2

DNA: TGTGCCAGCAGCGTAGGGATGGGAGGTCGGGCCCAGCATTTT
CDR3: CASSVGMGGRAQHF
D: NA
size: few
V: TRBV9
J: TRBJ1-5

DNA: TGCGCCAGCAGGCTGAGTGGATCCTACGAGCAGTACTTC
CDR3: CASRLSGSYEQYF
D: NA
size: many
V: TRBV5-1
J: TRBJ2-7